This T cell receptor (beta chain) was sequenced during a study of blood T cell repertoires in COVID-19. Study at large: Spain, Italy and the United States supplied samples that represented acute and convalescent COVID-19.

Some clones are missing from TCRdb's copy, which holds only in-frame ones; the method was immunoSEQ multiplex PCR. Of more than 200,000 clones listed, around 84% are singletons. This CDR3 spans 16 amino acids. Germline V gene data show CDR1 as KGHDR and CDR2 as SFDVKD. The V segment lost 2 bases and the J segment 2 bases; nucleotides outside the gene matches: 3. V is TRBV24-1 and J is TRBJ2-3; 10 nucleotides align to TRBD2. The TCR comes from a man under 40 with acute COVID-19. The sample taken for sequencing was PBMCs or T cells enriched from blood (not recorded which). This CDR3 is CATSDSSGGITDTQYF. In DNA, the CDR3 is TGTGCCACCAGTGATTCTAGCGGGGGAATCACAGATACGCAGTATTTT.